This TCR beta chain was identified in a study of blood T cell repertoires in COVID-19. V was cut by 6 bases and J by 9 bases, with 9 bases left in between. The CDR3 contains 12 residues. The table came from immunoSEQ multiplex PCR; TCRdb's copy has only in-frame clones and leaves some out. The table has around 28,000 clones, about 88% seen once. This receptor was obtained from a human donor with acute or convalescent COVID-19. The donor label of this sample is uncertain. Sample: peripheral blood. The rearrangement uses TRBV12-3 or TRBV12-4 and TRBJ1-6, with D unresolved. CDR3 nucleotide sequence: TGTGCCAGCAGCCGTACATTTTCACCCCTCCACTTT. Translation: CASSRTFSPLHF.